This TCR beta chain was recorded in a study of vaccination and CD4 T cells after COVID-19. Study-wide context: The stimulus for the cells was overlapping spike peptides derived from SARS-CoV-2, HCoV-NL63, HCoV-OC43 and HCoV-229E. Study results and limitations: There were relatively few convalescent patients studied, and there were no early post-infection timepoints.

In germline, CDR1 is MDHEN, CDR2 SYDVKM. Trimming stripped 6 bases from V and 4 bases from J, with 12 bases between. There are 13 residues in the CDR3. This clonotype showed up just a few times. Its antigen is undetermined. At the Johns Hopkins FTIC core, DNA taken from cultured CD4+ T cells was sequenced by way of the Oncomine TCR Beta short-read assay. Cultures of CD4+ T cells served as the source for extracting genomic DNA. TCRdb ran MiXCR on the PCR reads and lists one entry per CDR3 protein. Of 8,000 to 9,500 distinct CDR3 sequences in the sample, 25% to 40% were seen once. Described treatment: approximately 9-day PBMC culture with coronavirus spike peptide pools or control peptides (ViraFEST assay). The unexposed donor's CD4+ T cells were collected before the COVID-19 pandemic (2011-2018).

Sample: CD4+ T cells from blood, cultured in vitro. The chain uses TRBV28 and TRBJ2-5; TRBD2 might be the D (5 bases). The sequence came from a human donor in good health. CDR3 protein: CASRRTPGETQYF. The CDR3 DNA sequence: TGTGCCAGCAGACGGACTCCCGGAGAGACCCAGTACTTC.